A selection of T cell receptor beta chains follows, all from one sample in a study of T-cell reconstitution after alpha-beta-depleted transplantation in children. Each CDR3 protein is one row after TCRdb ran MiXCR on the PCR reads. Of hundreds of thousands of distinct CDR3 sequences listed, 15% to 20% are singletons. Sequenced here: PBMCs from the stem cell graft donor, sampled from the stem cell graft. The origin of the receptors is a human donor who donated a stem cell graft to a child with acute lymphoblastic leukemia. The CDR3 runs from the conserved cysteine through the conserved F or W. A D gene is named only where the DNA matches it firmly. The size entry is marked missing in some rows and otherwise reads once, few, many or a size class.

CASSQAGTAGNTIYF TGTGCCAGCAGCCAAGCCGGGACTGCGGGAAACACCATATATTTT TRBV3-1 NA NA TRBJ1-3
CASSQDAARKRDYEQYF TGTGCCAGCAGCCAAGATGCCGCGCGGAAAAGGGACTACGAGCAGTACTTC TRBV4-2 NA few TRBJ2-7
CASSLSVSRSVEQFF TGTGCCAGCAGTTTATCTGTTTCTAGAAGTGTTGAGCAGTTCTTC TRBV27 NA NA TRBJ2-1
CASSLVGATGANTQYF TGCGCCAGCAGCTTGGTGGGGGCGACAGGGGCAAATACGCAGTATTTT TRBV5-1 TRBD1 NA TRBJ2-3
CAGGPGPYEQYF TGTGCCGGGGGTCCGGGGCCCTACGAGCAGTACTTC TRBV7-8 NA NA TRBJ2-7
CASSPTGMGRTPDLDTEAFF TGTGCCAGCAGCCCGACAGGGATGGGAAGAACCCCGGACTTGGACACTGAAGCTTTCTTT TRBV11-1 TRBD1 few TRBJ1-1
CASSFYRAEAFF TGTGCCAGCAGTTTTTACAGGGCTGAAGCTTTCTTT TRBV12-3/TRBV12-4 NA NA TRBJ1-1
CASSPSGRAVDEQFF TGTGCCAGCTCACCGAGCGGGCGGGCTGTTGATGAGCAGTTCTTC TRBV18 NA NA TRBJ2-1
CASSPGHYYNEQFF TGCGCCAGCAGCCCCGGACATTACTACAATGAGCAGTTCTTC TRBV5-1 NA NA TRBJ2-1
CASSPRTGGGYGYTF TGTGCCAGCAGCCCAAGAACAGGGGGCGGCTATGGCTACACCTTC TRBV7-9 TRBD1 few TRBJ1-2
CASSLATSGWTSSYNEQFF TGCGCCAGCAGCTTGGCTACTAGCGGGTGGACCAGCTCCTACAATGAGCAGTTCTTC TRBV5-1 TRBD2 few TRBJ2-1
CSARRTGILTGDEQYF TGCAGTGCTCGCAGGACAGGGATTCTCACGGGGGACGAGCAGTACTTC TRBV20-1 TRBD1 few TRBJ2-7
CATSGKTGPEQYF TGTGCCACCAGTGGCAAGACAGGGCCCGAGCAGTACTTC TRBV24-1 TRBD1 NA TRBJ2-7
CASSVWGGRETQYF TGTGCCAGCAGCGTCTGGGGAGGCAGAGAGACCCAGTACTTC TRBV9 NA NA TRBJ2-5
CASSWARWGNTIYF TGTGCCAGCAGTTGGGCCCGTTGGGGAAACACCATATATTTT TRBV12-3/TRBV12-4 NA NA TRBJ1-3
CASSAAGPYEQYF TGTGCCAGCAGTGCGGCAGGGCCCTACGAGCAGTACTTC TRBV6-1 NA few TRBJ2-7
CASSLVSHPSTEAFF TGTGCCAGCAGCTTAGTATCGCACCCGTCCACTGAAGCTTTCTTT TRBV7-9 NA few TRBJ1-1
CASSEVGGFGAEAFF TGTGCCAGCAGTGAGGTTGGGGGCTTCGGGGCTGAAGCTTTCTTT TRBV25-1 NA few TRBJ1-1
CASSSGDSSSYEQYF TGTGCCAGCAGTTCCGGGGATTCCAGCTCCTACGAGCAGTACTTC TRBV27 NA few TRBJ2-7
CASSSGGNEQYF TGTGCCAGCAGTAGCGGGGGTAACGAGCAGTACTTC TRBV28 TRBD2 NA TRBJ2-7
CASSLWRGEGTEAFF TGTGCCAGCAGTTTATGGAGGGGGGAAGGGACTGAAGCTTTCTTT TRBV28 NA NA TRBJ1-1
CASSLGTGGNEKLFF TGTGCCAGCAGCTTAGGGACAGGGGGAAATGAAAAACTGTTTTTT TRBV7-9 TRBD1 NA TRBJ1-4
CASSSSNRPGNTIYF TGTGCCAGCAGTTCGTCCAACAGGCCTGGAAACACCATATATTTT TRBV12-3/TRBV12-4 NA NA TRBJ1-3
CSVSGTQRDTEAFF TGCAGCGTGTCCGGGACACAGAGGGACACTGAAGCTTTCTTT TRBV29-1 NA NA TRBJ1-1
CASSRTPGLAGLQETQYF TGCGCCAGCAGCCGCACGCCGGGACTAGCGGGTCTACAAGAGACCCAGTACTTC TRBV4-1 TRBD2 NA TRBJ2-5
CASRAQNSPLHF TGTGCCAGTAGGGCCCAAAATTCACCCCTCCACTTT TRBV19 NA NA TRBJ1-6
CASSLVAGVETQYF TGTGCCAGCAGTTTAGTGGCAGGTGTGGAGACCCAGTACTTC TRBV5-1 NA many TRBJ2-5
CASSSQRGGDNNEQYF TGTGCCAGCAGTTCCCAGAGGGGAGGGGATAACAACGAGCAGTACTTC TRBV6-2/TRBV6-3 TRBD2 few TRBJ2-7
CASGKITGELFF TGTGCCAGCGGAAAGATCACCGGGGAGCTGTTTTTT TRBV7-2 NA NA TRBJ2-2
CASSFTLEVYTGELFF TGTGCCAGCAGCTTTACCCTAGAGGTTTACACCGGGGAGCTGTTTTTT TRBV7-9 NA NA TRBJ2-2
CATSRGTTLEQYF TGTGCCACCAGCCGGGGGACGACCCTCGAGCAGTACTTC TRBV15 NA NA TRBJ2-7
CSASRSGRNREQYF TGCAGTGCCTCTAGAAGCGGGAGGAATCGGGAGCAGTACTTC TRBV20-1 TRBD2 NA TRBJ2-7
CASSDLRTSGRRTDTQYF TGTGCCAGCAGTGACCTCAGGACTAGCGGGAGGCGCACAGATACGCAGTATTTT TRBV6-1 TRBD2 NA TRBJ2-3
CASTTREGRHEQFF TGTGCCAGCACGACGCGGGAGGGCCGGCATGAGCAGTTCTTC TRBV3-1 TRBD2 few TRBJ2-1
CASSLVAGGSSYNEQFF TGCGCCAGCAGCTTGGTAGCGGGAGGGAGCTCCTACAATGAGCAGTTCTTC TRBV5-1 TRBD2 NA TRBJ2-1
CASSPPTGLGLGNTIYF TGTGCCAGCAGCCCGCCGACAGGGTTGGGTCTTGGGAACACCATATATTTT TRBV12-3/TRBV12-4 TRBD1 NA TRBJ1-3
CASTNRVYEQYF TGTGCCAGCACCAACCGGGTATACGAGCAGTACTTC TRBV12-3/TRBV12-4 NA NA TRBJ2-7
CAISFWDGAYEQYF TGTGCCATCAGTTTTTGGGACGGTGCCTACGAGCAGTACTTC TRBV3-1 NA NA TRBJ2-7
CASSLAASGSQETQYF TGCGCCAGCAGCTTGGCAGCTAGCGGGAGCCAAGAGACCCAGTACTTC TRBV5-1 TRBD2 NA TRBJ2-5
CASSPGTAYSNQPQHF TGTGCCAGCAGTCCCGGGACAGCTTATAGCAATCAGCCCCAGCATTTT TRBV27 TRBD1 NA TRBJ1-5
CASTTGQGRRYF TGTGCCAGCACCACCGGACAGGGGAGAAGGTACTTC TRBV12-3/TRBV12-4 TRBD1 few TRBJ2-7
CASSSAVGRETQYF TGTGCCAGCAGTTCCGCAGTAGGGCGTGAGACCCAGTACTTC TRBV12-3/TRBV12-4 NA NA TRBJ2-5
CASSYSEGETQYF TGTGCCAGCAGTTACAGCGAGGGGGAGACCCAGTACTTC TRBV6-5 NA few TRBJ2-5
CASSPRGGIGELFF TGCGCCAGCAGCCCTCGGGGGGGCATCGGGGAGCTGTTTTTT TRBV5-1 TRBD2 once TRBJ2-2
CSARSGRGDNEQFF TGCAGTGCTAGGAGCGGGAGGGGAGACAATGAGCAGTTCTTC TRBV20-1 TRBD2 few TRBJ2-1
CASSFSVYEQYF TGTGCCAGCAGTTTTTCGGTCTACGAGCAGTACTTC TRBV12-3/TRBV12-4 NA many TRBJ2-7